Here is one TCR beta chain with its context. In this sample, this clonotype turned up a few times. There is no known antigen for this receptor. Base qualities were left out, and no much larger clone turns up one base away. These data belong to a study of identical twins (dated by TCRdb to about 2016). As for the study more broadly: To test whether fetal clonotypes persist, this study deep-sequenced TCR alpha and beta repertoires from monozygotic twins, from unrelated adults of various ages, and from cord blood. Replicate twin experiments were performed at different times using different library preparation protocols to rule out contamination.

Every donor in the study was a healthy Caucasian. Paper-wide results and their limitations: Recombination models systematically underestimated out-of-frame TCR alpha sharing in monozygotic twins but agreed with sharing between unrelated individuals. Zero-insertion analyses could be partly confounded by invariant T cells such as MAIT and iNKT, although diverse VJ usage argued against such confounding for most clonotypes. Excess twin sharing in beta out-of-frame sequences was weaker because fewer shared sequences lowered the signal-to-noise ratio. Compared with coincidental sharing between unrelated individuals, out-of-frame TCR alpha sequences shared between twins showed an excess of sequences with low generation probability. Because the same donors could not be followed over many years, the conclusions relied on cross-sectional statistical analysis. Abundant cord blood beta clonotypes carried fewer insertions; young adult naive repertoires showed a weaker similar trend, while memory repertoires showed none.

Its CDR3 holds 16 amino acids, cysteine through phenylalanine. The only DNA kept is the CDR3, 48 bases in frame from the first base. For CDR1 and CDR2, the germline V gene lists MNHEY and SVGEGT. Trimming at the junction amounts to 5 bases on V and 5 bases on J, and the germline ends lie 19 bases apart. Libraries were prepared through 5' RACE. TCRdb shows the sequencer as Illumina HiSeq 2000. A universal primer binding site was added through template switching, and the final cDNA carried a unique molecular identifier so that TCR cDNA molecules could be counted accurately. First-strand cDNA for TCR alpha and beta chains was synthesized from specific primers in the conserved constant-segment region. To control for contamination, every cDNA library was double barcoded, receiving both a SMART-Mk sample barcode and Illumina barcodes. TruSeq adapter sequences, together with Illumina sample barcodes, were added in two successive PCR steps. TCR alpha and beta cDNA libraries were sequenced on the Illumina HiSeq platform with custom primers. From the authors' description of their analysis: MiGEC processed the raw reads to extract unique molecular identifiers, while MiXCR was used to determine the CDR3 positions. Recombination models were inferred per individual with the repgenHMM and IGoR tools using an EM algorithm. The analysis of shared clonotypes was done with the tcR package in R, with sharing normalized by the product of cloneset sizes. Out-of-frame nonproductive sequences were analyzed to study raw recombination free of thymic and clonal selection effects. TCRdb ran its own pipeline on the public reads, namely fastp trimming at Q25 and MiXCR clone calling, and kept in-frame beta chains. Identical CDR3 proteins give one entry, which carries the most common genes and DNA. V and J calls and clone size were set by TCRdb, not the authors. Counted in this sample were 1.5 million to 2 million distinct CDR3 sequences; around 29% of them appeared once. Jointly, the top ten make up approximately 0.29% of the sample.

Sample: cord blood. The V and J genes are TRBV6-2 or TRBV6-3 and TRBJ2-1; the D gene is perhaps TRBD2, from 5 matching bases. This sequence originates from a newborn girl in good health. The encoded CDR3 is CASSPHPWRINNEQFF. The DNA is as follows: TGTGCCAGCAGTCCACACCCGTGGAGGATAAACAATGAGCAGTTCTTC.